This is a list of T cell receptor beta chains from one sample in a study of T cells in localized non-small cell lung cancer. The protocol was immunoSEQ multiplex PCR, while the TCRdb copy is restricted to in-frame clones and leaves out a portion. The table includes around 2,000 clones, approximately 25% detected once. The material was normal lung tissue next to the tumor, obtained before any cancer treatment. These receptors all come from a male donor older than 55 with stage I lung adenocarcinoma. Both conserved end residues are part of each CDR3. A D gene is named only where the DNA matches it firmly. Some rows mark clone size as missing; the rest say once, few, many or name a class of expanded clone.

cdr3_aa	clone_size	j_call	d_call	v_call
CASSPGLNTEAFF	medium-sized	TRBJ1-1	.	TRBV18
CATSRDRGTYEQYF	.	TRBJ2-7	TRBD1	TRBV15
CASSILDQTNTEAFF	few	TRBJ1-1	.	TRBV9
CASSGGQDRGYEQYF	large	TRBJ2-7	TRBD1	TRBV9
CASSLGQGVSYEQYF	few	TRBJ2-7	TRBD1	TRBV11-3
CASSPGGELFF	once	TRBJ2-2	.	TRBV6-7
CASSSGPSMNTEAFF	.	TRBJ1-1	.	TRBV5-1
CASSLGQGSNQPQHF	.	TRBJ1-5	TRBD1	TRBV27
CASTSRSRPYEQYF	.	TRBJ2-7	.	TRBV19
CASSTSHHRGPMNTEAFF	large	TRBJ1-1	TRBD1	TRBV28
CASGLGQGNYEQYF	.	TRBJ2-7	.	TRBV12-5
CASSVYDRVGNYGYTF	.	TRBJ1-2	TRBD1	TRBV9
CASTKSLPLTSGSKGETQYF	.	TRBJ2-5	TRBD2	TRBV6-8
CASSPTASNSYEQYF	medium-sized	TRBJ2-7	.	TRBV11-3
CASSQKVRVDSPLHF	.	TRBJ1-6	.	TRBV11-3
CASSWGLGRDEQYF	.	TRBJ2-7	.	TRBV19
CASITLTGAYNEQFF	.	TRBJ2-1	.	TRBV11-3
CASSNAGLAGGEQYF	medium-sized	TRBJ2-7	TRBD2	TRBV11-3
CAWSPGPTQPQHF	.	TRBJ1-5	.	TRBV30
CAWSEGAGEVDEQFF	few	TRBJ2-1	TRBD2	TRBV30
CASSPLGVSSYEQYF	.	TRBJ2-7	.	TRBV7-4
CASSATGNTIYF	.	TRBJ1-3	TRBD1	TRBV9
CAISESRSQVNEQYF	few	TRBJ2-7	.	TRBV10-3
CATSSEVAGVSTTDTQYF	medium-sized	TRBJ2-3	TRBD2	TRBV15
CAWTSGLAENNEQFF	few	TRBJ2-1	TRBD2	TRBV30
CASSSGQLGTEAFF	.	TRBJ1-1	TRBD1	TRBV5-1
CASSSGGTGELFF	few	TRBJ2-2	.	TRBV6-7
CAWSVPWAGRTEAFF	.	TRBJ1-1	.	TRBV30
CASSFVAGTDTQYF	.	TRBJ2-3	.	TRBV28
CASKEGGASYNEQFF	few	TRBJ2-1	.	TRBV19
CASSHLTSNEQFF	few	TRBJ2-1	.	TRBV1
CASTGPVEETQYF	few	TRBJ2-5	.	TRBV28
CSVAAGTGKAGYEQYF	.	TRBJ2-7	TRBD1	TRBV29-1
CASSPKGQSGYTF	.	TRBJ1-2	TRBD1	TRBV18
CASSLGTGTNYGYTF	few	TRBJ1-2	TRBD1	TRBV13
CASSVRDRYNEQFF	medium-sized	TRBJ2-1	TRBD1	TRBV11-3
CASSSLPVVAGGLYEQFF	many	TRBJ2-1	TRBD2	TRBV11-3
CAGRDFRNTEAFF	.	TRBJ1-1	.	TRBV30
CASSPPGQGKMGQPQHF	.	TRBJ1-5	TRBD1	TRBV18
CASSLRTSGGSDTQYF	.	TRBJ2-3	TRBD2	TRBV5-1
CASSKTGSAAVGYTF	.	TRBJ1-2	TRBD1	TRBV19
CASSLDRVNTEAFF	.	TRBJ1-1	TRBD1	TRBV28
CASSLSGGNQPQHF	few	TRBJ1-5	.	TRBV11-3
CASSLRQGPEETQYF	many	TRBJ2-5	TRBD1	TRBV11-3